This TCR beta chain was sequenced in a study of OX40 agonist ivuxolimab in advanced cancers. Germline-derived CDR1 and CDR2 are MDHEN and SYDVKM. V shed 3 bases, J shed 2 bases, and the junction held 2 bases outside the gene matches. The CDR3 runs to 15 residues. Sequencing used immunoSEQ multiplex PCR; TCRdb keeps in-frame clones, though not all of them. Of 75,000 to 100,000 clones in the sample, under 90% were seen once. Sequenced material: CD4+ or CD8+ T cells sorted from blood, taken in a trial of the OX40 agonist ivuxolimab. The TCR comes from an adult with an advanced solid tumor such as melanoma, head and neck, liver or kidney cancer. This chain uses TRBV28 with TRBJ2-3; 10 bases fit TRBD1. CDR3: CASSFGTGDTDTQYF. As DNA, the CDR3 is TGTGCCAGCAGTTTTGGGACAGGGGACACAGATACGCAGTATTTT.